This entry features one TCR beta chain sequence. This sample was taken from a study of lymphopenia after photon versus proton radiotherapy. Only in-frame clones appear in the TCRdb table, and some are missing; sequencing was by immunoSEQ multiplex PCR. The top ten hold more than 15% of the sample, which has more than 45,000 clones, roughly 90% seen once. The CDR3 consists of 14 residues. Germline V gives CDR1 SGHRS, CDR2 YFSETQ. J lost 2 bases, V lost 4 bases, and 5 bases had no gene match. The chain joins TRBV5-1 to TRBJ1-1; 7 bases agree with TRBD1. The receptor was isolated from a woman between 40 and 55 years old with cholangiocarcinoma. The sequencing used peripheral blood, collected from a patient treated with photon-based radiotherapy. The CDR3 is CASSKTGLNTEAFF. CDR3 nucleotides: TGCGCCAGCAGCAAGACAGGGCTAAACACTGAAGCTTTCTTT.